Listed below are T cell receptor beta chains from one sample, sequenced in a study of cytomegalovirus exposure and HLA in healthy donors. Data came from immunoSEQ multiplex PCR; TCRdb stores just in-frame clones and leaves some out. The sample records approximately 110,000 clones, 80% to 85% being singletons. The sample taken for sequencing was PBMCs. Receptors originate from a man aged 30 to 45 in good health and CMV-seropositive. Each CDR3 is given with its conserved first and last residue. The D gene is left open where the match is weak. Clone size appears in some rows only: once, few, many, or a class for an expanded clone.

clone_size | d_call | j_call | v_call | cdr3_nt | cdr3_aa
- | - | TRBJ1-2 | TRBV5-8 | TGTGCCAGCAGCTTGCGGGGGGTGGATGGCTACACCTTC | CASSLRGVDGYTF
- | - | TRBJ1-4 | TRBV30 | TGTGCCTGGAGTCAGGGATACGATGAAAAACTGTTTTTT | CAWSQGYDEKLFF
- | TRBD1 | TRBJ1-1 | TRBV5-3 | TGTGCCAGAAGCTCGTCCCGGGACAGGGCAGTCGTTTTGGACACTGAAGCTTTCTTT | CARSSSRDRAVVLDTEAFF
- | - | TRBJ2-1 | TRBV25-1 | TGTGCCAGCAGTGCATTGGTGGCTGCGGGCTATGAGCAGTTCTTC | CASSALVAAGYEQFF
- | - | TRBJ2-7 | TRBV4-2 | TGTGCCAGCAGCCAAGATCGCGGGTACGAGCAGTACTTC | CASSQDRGYEQYF
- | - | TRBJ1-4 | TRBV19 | TGTGCCCGGCACAGGGATGAAAAACTGTTTTTT | CARHRDEKLFF
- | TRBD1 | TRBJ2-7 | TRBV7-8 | TGTGCCAGCAGCTACGGACAGGGGTCCCACGAGCAGTACTTC | CASSYGQGSHEQYF
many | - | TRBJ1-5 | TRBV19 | TGTGCCCACCGGTGTAGCAATCAGCCCCAGCATTTT | CAHRCSNQPQHF
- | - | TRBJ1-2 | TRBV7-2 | TGTGCCAGCAGCTTAGCCAGGGACTATGGCTACACCTTC | CASSLARDYGYTF
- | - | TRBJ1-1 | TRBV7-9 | TGTGCCAGCAGCTGGTCGCAGGGCGGCGCTGAAGCTTTCTTT | CASSWSQGGAEAFF
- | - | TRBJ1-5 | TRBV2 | TGTGCCAGCAGTGAAGGGAGAGGGATCAATCAGCCCCAGCATTTT | CASSEGRGINQPQHF
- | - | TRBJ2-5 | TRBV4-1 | TGCGCCAGCAGCCCGACGGTGGTGGAGGAGGAGACCCAGTACTTC | CASSPTVVEEETQYF
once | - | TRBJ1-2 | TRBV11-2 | TGTGCCAGCAGCTTAGATGGTCGCAGGGTCTATGGCTACACCTTC | CASSLDGRRVYGYTF
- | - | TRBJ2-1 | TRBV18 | TGTGCCAGCTCCCGAGGTAGCGGACTCTACAATGAGCAGTTCTTC | CASSRGSGLYNEQFF
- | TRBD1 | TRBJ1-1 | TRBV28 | TGTGCCAGTTCCGGGACAGCATTTACCACTGAAGCTTTCTTT | CASSGTAFTTEAFF
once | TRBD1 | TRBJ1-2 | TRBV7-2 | TGTGCCAGCAGCCTAGGGACAGGGGCGCTTCCCTATGGCTACACCTTC | CASSLGTGALPYGYTF
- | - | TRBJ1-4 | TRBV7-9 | TGTGCCAGCAGCCCCTGGGACATCGGCGGAGGTGAAAAACTGTTTTTT | CASSPWDIGGGEKLFF
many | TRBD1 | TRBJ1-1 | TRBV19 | TGTGCCAGTGGACAGGACTCGAACACTGAAGCTTTCTTT | CASGQDSNTEAFF
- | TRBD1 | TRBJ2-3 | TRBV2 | TGTGCCAGCAGCGCGACCGACAGGGGAGGTACGCAGTATTTT | CASSATDRGGTQYF
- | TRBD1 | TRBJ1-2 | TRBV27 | TGTGCCAGCAGTTTCTCGCCAGGGGGCGCGTCTGGCTACACCTTC | CASSFSPGGASGYTF
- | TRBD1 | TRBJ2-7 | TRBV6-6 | TGTGCCAGCAGTTCGGACAGGGGTGTGTCCGAGCAGTACTTC | CASSSDRGVSEQYF
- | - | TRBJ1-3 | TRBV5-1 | TGCGCCAGCAGCTCCAGGCCCTCAAGCTCTGGAAACACCATATATTTT | CASSSRPSSSGNTIYF
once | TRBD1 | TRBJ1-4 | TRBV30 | TGTGCCTGGAGTGGCCCCCGACAGGGCTTGGGTGAAAAACTGTTTTTT | CAWSGPRQGLGEKLFF
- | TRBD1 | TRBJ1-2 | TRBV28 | TGTGCCAGCAGTTTGCCAGGGGGGAACTATGGCTACACCTTC | CASSLPGGNYGYTF
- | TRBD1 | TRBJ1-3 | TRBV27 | TGTGCCAGCAGTTTTCAGGGGGCGCGAGGAAACACCATATATTTT | CASSFQGARGNTIYF
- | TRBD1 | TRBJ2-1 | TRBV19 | TGTGCCAGTAGTGCGGTACAGGGGAATGAGCAGTTCTTC | CASSAVQGNEQFF
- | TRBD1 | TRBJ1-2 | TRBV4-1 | TGCGCCAGCAGCCAAGGTCAGGGACAGGGTGAGGGCTACACCTTC | CASSQGQGQGEGYTF
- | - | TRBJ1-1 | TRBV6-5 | TGTGCCAGCAGTTCCCGGTGGGCGTCGATCGTGGAGGGAGCTTTCTTT | CASSSRWASIVEGAFF
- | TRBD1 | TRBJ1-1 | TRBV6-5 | TGTGCCAGCAGGGGGACAGGGGGCCGCGCTTTCTTT | CASRGTGGRAFF
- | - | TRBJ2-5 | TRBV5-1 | TGCGCCAGCAGCTTAAGCCCGGGGGATGAGACCCAGTACTTC | CASSLSPGDETQYF
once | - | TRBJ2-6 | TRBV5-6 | TGTGCCAGCAGCTTGAGGCGGAGCTCTGGGGCCAACGTCCTGACTTTC | CASSLRRSSGANVLTF
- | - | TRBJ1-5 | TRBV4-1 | TGCGCCAGCAGCCAAGAGAGGTACCAGCCCCAGCATTTT | CASSQERYQPQHF
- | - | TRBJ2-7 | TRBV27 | TGTGCCAGCAGTGAAGCACCATTCTACGAGCAGTACTTC | CASSEAPFYEQYF
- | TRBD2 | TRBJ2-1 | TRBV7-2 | TGTGCCAGCAGCTCACCTAGCGGGGTCTACAATGAGCAGTTCTTC | CASSSPSGVYNEQFF
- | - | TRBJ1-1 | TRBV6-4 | TGTGCCAGAGACCGGGACACTTTGAGCACTGAAGCTTTCTTT | CARDRDTLSTEAFF
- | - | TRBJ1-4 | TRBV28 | TGTGCCAGCAGTTCGCTACAGACAACTAATGAAAAACTGTTTTTT | CASSSLQTTNEKLFF
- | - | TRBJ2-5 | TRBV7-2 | TGTGCCAGCAGCTTAAACATGCACCAAGAGACCCAGTACTTC | CASSLNMHQETQYF
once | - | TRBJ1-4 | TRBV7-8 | TGTGCCAGCAGCTTAGCAGGGGCCGTATCGGTGGAAAAACTGTTTTTT | CASSLAGAVSVEKLFF
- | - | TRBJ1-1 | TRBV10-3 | TGTGCCATCAGTGAGGGCAGGGAAGGTGAAGCTTTCTTT | CAISEGREGEAFF
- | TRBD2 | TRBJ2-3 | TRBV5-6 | TGTGCCAGCAGCTTGGGACTAGCGGGGGGGCAAGATACGCAGTATTTT | CASSLGLAGGQDTQYF
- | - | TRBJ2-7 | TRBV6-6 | TGTGCCAGCAGCCCGACGGCAGGGACCTACGAGCAGTACTTC | CASSPTAGTYEQYF
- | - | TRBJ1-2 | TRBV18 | TGTGCCAGCTCACCAGGGAGAGGGAGCTATGGCTACACCTTC | CASSPGRGSYGYTF
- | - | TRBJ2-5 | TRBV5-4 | TGTGCCAGCAGTTCAGATCAGGGGGGCCTACAAGAGACCCAGTACTTC | CASSSDQGGLQETQYF
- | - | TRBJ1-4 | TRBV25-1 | TGTGCCAGCAGTGTCCTGACAGGCTCTAATGAAAAACTGTTTTTT | CASSVLTGSNEKLFF
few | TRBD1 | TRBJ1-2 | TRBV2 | TGTGCCAGCAGTGCAGGCCGGGACAGGGCCTATGGCTACACCTTC | CASSAGRDRAYGYTF
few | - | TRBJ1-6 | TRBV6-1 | TGTGCCAGCAGTGAAGCGCAGGCAGGTAGTTCACCCCTCCACTTT | CASSEAQAGSSPLHF
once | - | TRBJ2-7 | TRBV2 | TGTGCCAGCAGTGGGCGAGGGGGCTCCTACGAGCAGTACTTC | CASSGRGGSYEQYF
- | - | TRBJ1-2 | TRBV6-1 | TGTGCCAGCAGTGAATTGGACAAGGAACGCTACACCTTC | CASSELDKERYTF
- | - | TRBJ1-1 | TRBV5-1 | TGCGCCAGCAGCTTGGGCCAGAAGAACACTGAAGCTTTCTTT | CASSLGQKNTEAFF
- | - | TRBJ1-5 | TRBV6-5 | TGTGCCAGCAGTTACTCGTCAGGAGGTGATCAGCCCCAGCATTTT | CASSYSSGGDQPQHF
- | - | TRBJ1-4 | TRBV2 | TGTGCAAGCGGCAAGAGGGAAAGGAATGAAAAACTGTTTTTT | CASGKRERNEKLFF
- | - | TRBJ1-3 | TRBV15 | TGTGCCACCAGCAGAGTAGGGGCGGACACCATATATTTT | CATSRVGADTIYF